The next 19 T cell receptor beta chains were all read from a single sample in a study of blood T cell repertoires in COVID-19. Some clones are missing from TCRdb's copy, which holds only in-frame ones; the method was immunoSEQ multiplex PCR. The top ten clones hold 9% to 15% of a sample with more than 150,000 clones, roughly 80% of them seen once. The specimen was peripheral blood. The receptors here all came from a woman of 80 years or more with COVID-19, enrolled during active disease.

The chain recombines TRBV4-1 with TRBJ1-2; a possible D gene is TRBD1 (5 bases). The CDR3 is 16 residues long. Germline V gene lookup returns CDR1 MGHRA and CDR2 YSYEKL. V lost 0 bases and J 4 bases, leaving 15 bases between the germline ends. Written as DNA, the CDR3 is TGCGCCAGCAGCCAAGAAGCTGGACAACCTATCTATGGCTACACCTTC. Protein product: CASSQEAGQPIYGYTF.

This clone was seen more than once but under ten times. The chain employs TRBV19 and TRBJ2-1; the match to TRBD2 covers 9 bases. Germline lookup yields CDR1 LNHDA and CDR2 SQIVND (reference sequence). This CDR3 is built from 15 residues. Trimming took 7 bases from V and 7 from J; bases not matched to a gene: 11. This CDR3 reads CASNRRLAGYNEQFF. In nucleotides, the CDR3 is TGTGCCAGTAATAGGAGGCTAGCGGGATATAATGAGCAGTTCTTC.

The chain is built from TRBV11-2 and TRBJ1-4; unclear D gene. Trimming took off 5 bases at V and 3 bases at J, with 13 bases between the two ends. This CDR3 is built from 15 residues. The germline V gene has CDR1 SGHAT and CDR2 FQNNGV. The CDR3 DNA reads TGTGCCAGCAGCCCTATGCGACTCGCTAATGAAAAACTGTTTTTT. Its translation is CASSPMRLANEKLFF.

This clone turned up a few times. The chain uses TRBV4-3 and TRBJ1-2, with D possibly matching TRBD1 (6 bases). CDR1 and CDR2 from the germline V gene are LGHNA and YSLEER. This CDR3 is built from 17 residues. V was pared by 1 base and J by 4 bases, with 19 bases between. This chain's CDR3 is CASSQALGGALGYGYTF. The CDR3 nucleotides read TGCGCCAGCAGCCAAGCCCTTGGGGGGGCGCTGGGCTATGGCTACACCTTC.

The chain joins TRBV19 to TRBJ1-1, with 8 bases fitting TRBD1. V lost 6 bases to trimming and J lost 4 bases; unmatched junction nucleotides: 10. The CDR3 runs 15 residues. Germline-derived CDR1 and CDR2 are LNHDA and SQIVND (reference sequence). The CDR3 region has the DNA TGTGCCAGTAGAATCAGGTGGACAGGGAGCACTGAAGCTTTCTTT. It specifies CASRIRWTGSTEAFF. Full variable domain (missing parts from reference TRBV19 and TRBJ1-1): DGGITQSPKYLFRKEGQNVTLSCEQNLNHDAMYWYRQDPGQGLRLIYYSQIVNDFQKGDIAEGYSVSREKKESFPLTVTSAQKNPTAFYLCASRIRWTGSTEAFFGQGTRLTVV.

The chain carries TRBV18 and TRBJ2-7; 9 nucleotides agree with TRBD2. The CDR3 sequence is 15 residues long. Germline CDR1 is KGHSH and CDR2 is LQKENI. V lost 3 bases and J lost 3; bases outside the gene matches: 6. The CDR3 DNA sequence: TGTGCCAGCTCACCCCAACTAGCGGGCAGCTACGAGCAGTACTTC. As protein: CASSPQLAGSYEQYF.

This clone was found once. The chain carries TRBV29-1 and TRBJ2-3, with D tentatively TRBD2 (6 bases). Trimming took off 6 bases at V and 1 base at J, with 17 bases between the two ends. Germline V CDR1 and CDR2: SQVTM, ANQGSEA. The CDR3 consists of 15 residues. Here the CDR3 reads CSVEILAEGTDTQYF. The CDR3 DNA follows: TGCAGCGTGGAGATACTAGCAGAAGGCACAGATACGCAGTATTTT.

Only one count was recorded for this clone. V usage is TRBV16 and J usage is TRBJ2-3, with D maybe TRBD2 (6 bases). The CDR3 is 15 amino acids. V lost 0 bases and J lost 6, with 13 bases in between. CDR1 and CDR2 from the germline V gene are KGHSY and FQNENV. The CDR3 coding sequence is TGTGCCAGCAGCCAATCCGGGCTAGCGACGGATACGCAGTATTTT. Its protein is CASSQSGLATDTQYF.

The chain joins TRBV5-1 to TRBJ2-2; D remains unclear. The V gene's germline CDR1 is SGHRS and CDR2 YFSETQ. V shed 2 bases and J shed 6 bases, with 11 bases lying between them. CDR3 length equals 14 residues. The CDR3 loop is CASSFELGPGELFF. DNA of the CDR3: TGCGCCAGCAGCTTTGAGCTAGGTCCCGGGGAGCTGTTTTTT.

This chain links TRBV7-2 with TRBJ2-1, with TRBD1 as a possible D gene (6 bases). The germline V gene encodes CDR1 SGHTA and CDR2 FQGNSA. V was pared by 4 bases and J by 1 base, with 11 bases between. CDR3 length: 15 residues. CDR3 in DNA: TGTGCCAGCAGCTCCTTGGGGGCGTCCTACAATGAGCAGTTCTTC. Amino acid sequence: CASSSLGASYNEQFF. Full variable domain (rest looked up from reference TRBV7-2 and TRBJ2-1): GAGVSQSPSNKVTEKGKDVELRCDPISGHTALYWYRQSLGQGLEFLIYFQGNSAPDKSGLPSDRFSAERTGGSVSTLTIQRTQQEDSAVYLCASSSLGASYNEQFFGPGTRLTVL.

This chain connects TRBV30 to TRBJ2-1; a possible D gene is TRBD2 (6 bases). Trimming cost V 6 bases and J 5 bases, with 14 bases left between them. Germline V gene data show CDR1 as GTSNPN and CDR2 as SVGIG (reference sequence). This CDR3 spans 13 amino acids. CDR3 nucleotides: TGTGCCTGCGGGGACTCCGAGGACAATGAGCAGTTCTTC. Translation gives CACGDSEDNEQFF.

The J gene is TRBJ1-3, the V gene TRBV28; 12 nucleotides match TRBD1. CDR1 and CDR2 (germline): MDHEN, SYDVKM. After removal of 4 bases from V and 4 bases from J, the junction contained 8 bases not matched to a gene. The CDR3 is made up of 17 amino acids. CDR3 sequence reads: CASSSPRDRGPGNTIYF. The CDR3 nucleotides read TGTGCCAGCAGTTCGCCTCGGGACAGGGGGCCCGGAAACACCATATATTTT.

This clone was seen a handful of times. The chain carries TRBV5-1 and TRBJ2-5; 16 nucleotides align to TRBD2. Trimming cost V 5 bases and J 1 base; bases outside gene matches: 8. CDR3 size: 18 residues. In germline, CDR1 is SGHRS, CDR2 YFSETQ. CDR3 sequence: CASRSGTSGGAPQETQYF. For the CDR3, the DNA is TGCGCCAGCAGATCCGGGACTAGCGGGGGGGCCCCCCAAGAGACCCAGTACTTC.

This clone was observed a few times. The chain combines TRBV7-8 with TRBJ2-1; TRBD2 agrees at 13 bases. The CDR3 loop spans 17 amino acids. CDR1 and CDR2 from the germline V gene are SGHVS and FQNEAQ. The ends lost 5 bases at V and 10 bases at J; junction bases unmatched: 14. CDR3 sequence: CASSMMGLAGPLGEQFF. The CDR3 DNA is TGTGCCAGCAGCATGATGGGACTAGCGGGGCCCCTTGGGGAGCAGTTCTTC.

V is TRBV5-6 and J is TRBJ2-7; D is perhaps TRBD1 (7 bases). The V and J ends lost 0 bases and 4 bases respectively, with 11 bases between them. This CDR3 has 14 amino acids. CDR1 is SGHDT, CDR2 YYEEEE, per germline. Here the CDR3 DNA reads TGTGCCAGCAGCTTGGACAGGGGAGGTTACGAGCAGTACTTC. Its protein is CASSLDRGGYEQYF. Full variable domain (remainder filled in from reference TRBV5-6 and TRBJ2-7): DAGVTQSPTHLIKTRGQQVTLRCSPKSGHDTVSWYQQALGQGPQFIFQYYEEEERQRGNFPDRFSGHQFPNYSSELNVNALLLGDSALYLCASSLDRGGYEQYFGPGTRLTVT.

This clone came up a few times. The V and J genes are TRBV27 and TRBJ1-1; 8 bases align to TRBD1. The J segment lost 5 bases and the V segment lost 2 bases, leaving 7 bases of the junction unmatched. Looked up from germline, CDR1 is MNHEY and CDR2 is SMNVEV (reference sequence). The CDR3 spans 15 residues. The CDR3 reads CASSLGQGGRTEAFF. CDR3 DNA: TGTGCCAGCAGTTTAGGACAGGGTGGCCGGACTGAAGCTTTCTTT.

The rearrangement uses TRBV19 and TRBJ2-1; no clear D gene. The CDR3 is 15 residues long. Per germline, CDR1 LNHDA and CDR2 SQIVND (reference sequence). The V end was cut by 4 bases, the J end by 5 bases, with 15 bases between. The CDR3: CASSTQAGLNNEQFF. The CDR3 nucleotides are TGTGCCAGTAGTACGCAGGCAGGCCTAAACAATGAGCAGTTCTTC.

V usage is TRBV18 and J usage is TRBJ2-7; 8 bases match TRBD2. The CDR3 sequence is 14 residues long. The germline CDR1 and CDR2 sequences are KGHSH and LQKENI. After removal of 6 bases from V and 4 bases from J, the junction contained 8 bases not matched to a gene. CDR3 sequence reads: CASSLTGGRYEQYF. The CDR3 coding sequence is TGTGCCAGCTCGCTGACGGGGGGGAGGTACGAGCAGTACTTC.

V and J are TRBV28 and TRBJ2-7, with 12 bases fitting TRBD2. CDR1 and CDR2 (germline): MDHEN, SYDVKM. This CDR3 has 16 residues. Trimming at V came to 5 bases and at J to 0 bases, leaving 5 bases not matched to a gene. CDR3 bases: TGTGCCAGCAGTCCGCTGACTAGCGGGAGCTCCTACGAGCAGTACTTC. Its translation: CASSPLTSGSSYEQYF.